This T cell receptor (beta chain) was sequenced for a study of cytomegalovirus exposure and HLA in healthy donors. Whole-study findings and limits: Analyses of presence and absence presupposed an approximately uniform sequencing depth across donors.

Trimming pared 4 bases from V and 0 bases from J, leaving 11 bases between. Germline values: CDR1 SGHNT, CDR2 YYREEE (reference sequence). This CDR3 comprises 16 residues. While unrecorded immune exposures were likely, the donors were nominally healthy when sampled. Researchers ran the PCR with 60 Vbeta and 13 Jbeta primers. Profiling relied on immunoSEQ multiplex PCR, and the TCRdb table lists in-frame clones only, not all of them. The top ten clones hold about 2.5% of a sample with 80,000 to 100,000 clones, roughly 70% of them seen once. As to this clone: Antigen: not known.

V gene TRBV5-4 combines with J gene TRBJ2-6; D is possibly TRBD1 (6 bases). Specimen: PBMCs. This receptor was identified in a man in his forties or fifties in good health and CMV-seronegative. CDR3 loop: CASSTDSHSGANVLTF. CDR3 DNA sequence: TGTGCCAGCAGCACGGACAGCCACTCTGGGGCCAACGTCCTGACTTTC.